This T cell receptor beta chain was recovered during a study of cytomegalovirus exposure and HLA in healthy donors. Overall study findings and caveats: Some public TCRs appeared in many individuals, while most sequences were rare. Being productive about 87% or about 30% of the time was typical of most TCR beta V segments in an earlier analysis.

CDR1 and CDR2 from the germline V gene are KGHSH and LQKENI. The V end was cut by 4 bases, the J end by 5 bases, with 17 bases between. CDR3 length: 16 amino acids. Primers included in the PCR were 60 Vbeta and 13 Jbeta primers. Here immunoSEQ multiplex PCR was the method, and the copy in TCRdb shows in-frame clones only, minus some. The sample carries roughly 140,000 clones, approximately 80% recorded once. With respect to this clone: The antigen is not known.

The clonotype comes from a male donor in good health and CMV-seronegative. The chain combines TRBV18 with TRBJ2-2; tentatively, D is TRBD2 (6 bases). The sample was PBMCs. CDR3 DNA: TGTGCCAGCTCACTTACGGTCGTCGCGGGGACCGGGGAGCTGTTTTTT. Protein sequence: CASSLTVVAGTGELFF.